Below are 28 T cell receptor beta chains sequenced from a single sample in a study of blood T cell repertoires in COVID-19. TCRdb's table, derived via immunoSEQ multiplex PCR, lists solely in-frame clones and lacks some. The table has approximately 260,000 clones, about 80% seen once. Sequenced input: PBMCs or T cells enriched from blood (not recorded which). These receptors originate from a man in his thirties or forties with acute COVID-19.

The chain uses TRBV13 and TRBJ2-3, with D possibly matching TRBD2 (6 bases). Germline-derived CDR1 and CDR2 are PRHDT and FYEKMQ (reference sequence). The V end lost 0 bases, the J end lost 4 bases, and 8 bases lay between the germline ends. This CDR3 spans 14 amino acids. CDR3 in DNA: TGTGCCAGCAGCTTAGGCGGGAGCCCAGATACGCAGTATTTT. This sequence encodes CASSLGGSPDTQYF.

This clone appeared once. The chain carries TRBV30 and TRBJ2-1; 7 bases match TRBD2. The germline gives CDR1 GTSNPN, CDR2 SVGIG (reference sequence). J gave up 10 bases and V 0 bases, and 12 bases lay outside the gene matches. The CDR3 runs 15 residues. The DNA for the CDR3 is TGTGCCTGGAGTGTAGACAGCGGGAAGGGCCGCGAGCAGTTCTTC. As protein: CAWSVDSGKGREQFF.

The rearrangement links TRBV3-1 (or the pseudogene TRBV3-2) to TRBJ2-7; D perhaps matches TRBD1 (6 bases). Germline-derived CDR1 and CDR2 are LGHDT and YNNKEL (reference sequence). The ends were cut back, 2 bases at V and 2 bases at J, with 13 bases in the middle. This CDR3 is built from 15 residues. The DNA of the CDR3 is TGTGCCAGCAGCCAATCTCAGGGGTTCACCTACGAGCAGTACGTC. Its translation: CASSQSQGFTYEQYV.

The V call is TRBV14, the J call TRBJ1-2; 7 nucleotides align to TRBD1. Germline CDR1 SGHDN, CDR2 FVKESK. CDR3 length equals 14 residues. Trimming took 6 bases from V and 6 from J; bases not matched to a gene: 10. Here the CDR3 DNA reads TGTGCCAGCAGAGCGAAGGACAGGATTGATGGCTACACCTTC. Translated, it gives CASRAKDRIDGYTF.

This chain links TRBV5-1 with TRBJ2-7; D remains ambiguous. The ends were cut back, 0 bases at V and 3 bases at J, with 7 bases in the middle. The CDR3 covers 13 residues. Germline V lookup: CDR1 SGHRS, CDR2 YFSETQ. The CDR3 DNA follows: TGCGCCAGCAGCTTGGGTCCGGGCTACGAGCAGTACGTC. It is translated as CASSLGPGYEQYV.

This sequence joins TRBV7-9 and TRBJ2-2, with D possibly called TRBD1 or TRBD2 (5 bases each). The CDR3 covers 15 residues. CDR1 is SEHNR and CDR2 is FQNEAQ in the germline V gene (reference sequence). Trimming removed 8 bases from V and 1 base from J, with 14 bases in between. CDR3 coding DNA: TGTGCCAGCCCCAGGGCGGGCCTGAACACCGGGGAGCTGTTTTTT. Its protein product is CASPRAGLNTGELFF.

The V and J genes are TRBV9 and TRBJ2-5; D gene ambiguous. The CDR3 sequence is 14 residues long. The ends were cut back, 0 bases at V and 4 bases at J, with 10 bases in the middle. Germline CDR1 and CDR2: SGDLS and YYNGEE. The CDR3 coding sequence is TGTGCCAGCAGCGTAGTCCCCAGCGCAGAGACCCAGTACTTC. It is translated as CASSVVPSAETQYF.

The chain employs TRBV14 and TRBJ1-2; 7 bases line up with TRBD1. The V and J ends lost 3 bases and 8 bases, in that order; junction bases with no gene match: 3. Germline CDR1 reads SGHDN; CDR2 reads FVKESK. This CDR3 is built from 12 residues. The DNA for the CDR3 is TGTGCCAGCAGCCACACAGGGGCCGGCTACACCTTC. It specifies CASSHTGAGYTF.

This clone turned up a few times. The chain has TRBV4-3 and TRBJ2-1; TRBD2 matches at 8 bases. The CDR3 has 16 amino acids. The V and J ends lost 0 bases and 0 bases, in that order; junction bases with no gene match: 1. Germline-derived CDR1 and CDR2 are LGHNA and YSLEER. The CDR3 DNA is TGCGCCAGCAGCCAAGATGCGGGAGGCTCCTACAATGAGCAGTTCTTC. Translating it yields CASSQDAGGSYNEQFF.

The chain has TRBV15 and TRBJ1-4; possibly TRBD1 for D (6 bases). V was shortened by 5 bases and J by 7 bases, with 14 bases between the two germline ends. Germline V CDR1 and CDR2: LNHNV, YYDKDF (reference sequence). The CDR3 is 14 amino acids. The CDR3 DNA sequence: TGTGCCACCAGCGGCCGGGGACATGGTGAAAAACTGTTTTTT. As protein: CATSGRGHGEKLFF.

This chain joins TRBV15 and TRBJ2-5; possible D gene TRBD1, 5 bases. Germline loops: CDR1 LNHNV, CDR2 YYDKDF (reference sequence). This CDR3 spans 13 amino acids. V was clipped by 9 bases and J by 1 base, with 12 bases between them. The CDR3 protein is CATALTAQETQYF. The CDR3 nucleotides are TGTGCCACAGCTTTGACAGCCCAAGAGACCCAGTACTTC.

The chain is built from TRBV5-1 and TRBJ2-2, with a tentative D call TRBD2 (5 bases). The V gene's germline CDR1 is SGHRS and CDR2 YFSETQ. V was clipped by 0 bases and J by 3 bases, with 9 bases between them. This CDR3 has 15 residues. This CDR3 is CASSLGAADTGELFF. CDR3 DNA: TGCGCCAGCAGCTTGGGAGCGGCCGACACCGGGGAGCTGTTTTTT.

Notes on this clone: The same CDR3 is also encoded by other DNA sequences in this sample. V gene TRBV18 combines with J gene TRBJ1-5; D unclear. This CDR3 is built from 13 residues. V lost 6 bases and J lost 5, with 11 bases in between. Germline assignment: CDR1 KGHSH and CDR2 LQKENI. CDR3 residues: CASSRTSDQPQHF. The CDR3 nucleotides are TGTGCCAGCTCGCGTACAAGCGATCAGCCCCAGCATTTT.

This chain connects TRBV15 to TRBJ1-5; TRBD1 is a possible D gene (5 bases). Germline lookup yields CDR1 LNHNV and CDR2 YYDKDF (reference sequence). The CDR3 runs to 13 residues. V shed 4 bases and J shed 6 bases, with 10 bases lying between them. This CDR3 reads CATSIQGSQPQHF. Here the CDR3 DNA reads TGTGCCACCAGCATCCAGGGATCTCAGCCCCAGCATTTT.

The V call is TRBV4-3, the J call TRBJ2-1, with TRBD2 matching over 12 bases. The CDR3 is made up of 15 amino acids. Trimming took 1 base from V and 10 from J; bases not matched to a gene: 5. Germline V CDR1 and CDR2: LGHNA, YSLEER. The CDR3 region is CASSQGLAGAREQFF. The DNA for the CDR3 is TGCGCCAGCAGCCAAGGACTAGCGGGAGCACGCGAGCAGTTCTTC.

This clone was observed many times. The rearrangement joins TRBV28 to TRBJ1-6; 8 bases line up with TRBD1. The germline V gene has CDR1 MDHEN and CDR2 SYDVKM. V gave up 5 bases and J gave up 9 bases; unmatched junction bases: 6. The CDR3 contains 14 residues. The CDR3 nucleotides read TGTGCCAGCAGTCCCCAGGGGGCCGTTTCACCCCTCCACTTT. Translation gives CASSPQGAVSPLHF. The full variable domain, rest sourced from reference TRBV28 and TRBJ1-6, is DVKVTQSSRYLVKRTGEKVFLECVQDMDHENMFWYRQDPGLGLRLIYFSYDVKMKEKGDIPEGYSVSREKKERFSLILESASTNQTSMYLCASSPQGAVSPLHFGNGTRLTVT.

The V call is TRBV14, the J call TRBJ2-1; 7 nucleotides match TRBD1. After removal of 1 base from V and 1 base from J, the junction contained 1 base not matched to a gene. The CDR3 has 15 amino acids. Germline-derived CDR1 and CDR2 are SGHDN and FVKESK. The CDR3: CASSQATGSYNEQFF. In nucleotides, the CDR3 is TGTGCCAGCAGCCAAGCGACAGGGTCCTACAATGAGCAGTTCTTC.

The V call is TRBV10-3, the J call TRBJ1-2; 9 nucleotides line up with TRBD1. Trimming took 3 bases from V and 5 from J; bases not matched to a gene: 4. Germline V gene sequence: CDR1 ENHRY, CDR2 SYGVKD. This CDR3 comprises 14 residues. In DNA, the CDR3 is TGTGCCATCAGTGACCCGGACAGGGGTTATGGCTACACCTTC. It yields the protein CAISDPDRGYGYTF.

The chain recombines TRBV7-6 with TRBJ2-5, with TRBD2 matching 7 bases. This CDR3 has 14 amino acids. The junction had 2 bases not matched to a gene; V was cut back by 1 base and J by 3 bases. Germline lookup yields CDR1 SGHVS and CDR2 FNYEAQ. The CDR3 region has the DNA TGTGCCAGCAGCTTAGGCACTAGCGAAGAGACCCAGTACTTC. Its translation is CASSLGTSEETQYF.

The chain uses TRBV11-1 and TRBJ2-1; D gene uncertain. This CDR3 has 12 amino acids. In germline, CDR1 is SGHAT, CDR2 FQDESV (reference sequence). V was clipped by 6 bases and J by 4 bases, with 7 bases between them. CDR3 sequence: CASSLQYNEQFF. The CDR3, as DNA: TGTGCCAGCAGTTTACAGTACAATGAGCAGTTCTTC.

This clone was detected only once. The CDR3 region is CASSSSGQNYEQYV. The CDR3 coding sequence is TGTGCCAGCAGCTCTTCGGGACAGAACTACGAGCAGTACGTC. The rearrangement joins TRBV11-3 to TRBJ2-7; 7 bases agree with TRBD1. CDR1 is SGHNT, CDR2 YENEEA, per germline. Unmatched junction bases numbered 6, after V lost 4 bases and J lost 3 bases. The CDR3 spans 14 residues.

The rearrangement joins TRBV27 to TRBJ1-2, with no clear D. In germline, CDR1 is MNHEY, CDR2 SMNVEV (reference sequence). This CDR3 has 13 residues. Trimming took 3 bases from V and 4 from J, leaving 9 bases between them. The CDR3 is CASSLSASYGYTF. The CDR3 DNA follows: TGTGCCAGCAGTTTGAGCGCCAGCTATGGCTACACCTTC.

CDR3 coding DNA: TGTGCCAGCAGTGAAGCGCTTTCAGGGTTCAATCAGCCCCAGCATTTT. It codes for CASSEALSGFNQPQHF. This chain joins TRBV6-1 and TRBJ1-5, with D tentatively TRBD1 (5 bases). The CDR3 length is 16 residues. CDR1 and CDR2 from the germline V gene are MNHNS and SASEGT. V was pared by 0 bases and J by 3 bases, with 12 bases between.

CDR3 sequence reads: CASSSNRVGYTF. In DNA, the CDR3 is TGTGCCAGCAGCTCGAACAGGGTTGGCTACACCTTC. The chain combines TRBV7-2 with TRBJ1-2, with D maybe TRBD1 (6 bases). Germline CDR1 and CDR2: SGHTA and FQGNSA. Trimming shortened V by 4 bases and J by 7 bases, and 10 bases separated the two germline ends. The CDR3 consists of 12 residues.

The chain has TRBV11-3 and TRBJ1-2, with D possibly matching TRBD1 (5 bases). Germline lookup yields CDR1 SGHNT and CDR2 YENEEA. The CDR3 loop spans 15 amino acids. V was trimmed by 5 bases and J by 4 bases, leaving 17 bases between them. CDR3 DNA: TGTGCCAGCAGCCCCAGAATAGGGGCACTCTATGGCTACACCTTC. Protein product: CASSPRIGALYGYTF.

In this sample, this clone turned up a few times. The chain has TRBV15 and TRBJ2-3, with a weak D call TRBD1 (6 bases). Germline loops: CDR1 LNHNV, CDR2 YYDKDF (reference sequence). CDR3 size: 15 residues. Deletions cut 4 bases from V and 2 bases from J, with 13 bases between. The CDR3 coding sequence is TGTGCCACCAGCACCCGATTGGGGGCCACAGATACGCAGTATTTT. Translated, it gives CATSTRLGATDTQYF.

The chain couples TRBV19 to TRBJ2-2; 8 bases are shared with TRBD1. The CDR3 extends over 14 amino acids. The V gene end was trimmed by 8 bases and the J gene end by 7 bases; junction bases not matched to a gene: 9. Germline CDR1 is LNHDA and CDR2 is SQIVND (reference sequence). The CDR3 here is CASHWTGQGGELFF. CDR3 DNA: TGTGCCAGTCATTGGACAGGGCAGGGCGGGGAGCTGTTTTTT.

The chain uses TRBV12-3 or TRBV12-4 and TRBJ1-2; D gene ambiguous. The CDR3 spans 13 residues. V lost 11 bases, J lost 8 bases, and 21 bases lay in between. CDR3 residues: CASTQSGWRGYTF. In nucleotides, the CDR3 is TGTGCCTCAACCCAATCGGGGTGGCGCGGCTACACCTTC.